This TCR beta chain was identified during a study of blood T cell repertoires in COVID-19. Study overall: Samples of COVID-19 (acute and convalescent) were obtained from the United States, Italy and Spain.

Those enrolled, adults aged roughly 18 to 89 years, came from about 24 US areas. Grouping used clinical history reported by participants in a survey and questionnaire. Authors' methods: Scientists estimated how many nucleated cells there were by amplifying reference gene primers. Profiled with immunoSEQ multiplex PCR; TCRdb holds only in-frame clones, not every one. That table gives V, J and clone size, and the DNA gave D and trimming. The sample shows approximately 330,000 clones, 70% to 90% of them seen only once. On this clone itself: In the same sample, other DNA sequences code for this CDR3.

V shed 3 bases and J shed 3 bases, with 9 bases lying between them. The CDR3 spans 13 residues. This chain links TRBV12-3 or TRBV12-4 with TRBJ2-7, with a weak D call TRBD2 (5 bases). This clonotype was sampled from a woman aged 40 to 50 with acute COVID-19. The specimen sequenced was PBMCs or T cells enriched from blood (not recorded which). DNA for the CDR3: TGTGCCAGCAGTTTTTCAGGAGGCTACGAGCAGTACTTC. This sequence encodes CASSFSGGYEQYF.